The 28 T cell receptor beta chains presented below share a single source sample, sequenced in a study of cytomegalovirus exposure and HLA in healthy donors. 60 Vbeta and 13 Jbeta primers were used in PCR. Some clones are missing from TCRdb's copy, which holds only in-frame ones; the method was immunoSEQ multiplex PCR. This sample yields under 200,000 clones, of which 65% to 85% are seen a single time; 3.8% belongs to the top ten. The sequencing input was PBMCs. These receptors were collected from a man between 45 and 60 years old in good health and CMV-seronegative.

The rearrangement uses TRBV4-1 and TRBJ2-1; 7 nucleotides match TRBD2. The V segment lost 5 bases and the J segment 4 bases; nucleotides outside the gene matches: 5. This CDR3 has 14 residues. Looked up from germline, CDR1 is MGHRA and CDR2 is YSYEKL. The CDR3 DNA reads as TGCGCCAGCAGCTCGGGGGGATTTTACAATGAGCAGTTCTTC. It yields the protein CASSSGGFYNEQFF.

The table lists this clone with a count of one. The chain joins TRBV6-5 to TRBJ2-7, with 8 bases lining up with TRBD2. The CDR3 covers 15 residues. Germline loops: CDR1 MNHEY, CDR2 SVGAGI. Trimming took 4 bases from V and 2 from J; bases not matched to a gene: 7. DNA of the CDR3: TGTGCCAGCAGTTCCCGTATCGGGGGGGCCTACGAGCAGTACTTC. Translation: CASSSRIGGAYEQYF.

The chain recombines TRBV6-5 with TRBJ1-2; D is possibly TRBD1 (5 bases). The V gene lost 4 bases and the J gene lost 2 bases, with 8 bases spanning the gap. CDR1 is MNHEY and CDR2 is SVGAGI in the germline V gene. The CDR3 sequence is 13 residues long. CDR3 region: CASSFGGNYGYTF. The CDR3 DNA reads TGTGCCAGCAGTTTCGGGGGGAACTATGGCTACACCTTC.

This chain joins TRBV5-1 and TRBJ2-5; TRBD1 aligns across 7 bases. Losses at the gene ends were 0 bases for V and 2 bases for J; bases not matched to a gene: 4. Germline V gene data show CDR1 as SGHRS and CDR2 as YFSETQ. CDR3 size: 15 residues. The CDR3 loop reads CASSLGQGSQETQYF. In DNA, the CDR3 is TGCGCCAGCAGCTTGGGACAGGGCTCTCAAGAGACCCAGTACTTC.

J is TRBJ2-1 and V is TRBV5-1; the match to TRBD2 covers 12 bases. This CDR3 is 16 amino acids long. Trimming at V came to 3 bases and at J to 2 bases, leaving 3 bases not matched to a gene. CDR1 is SGHRS, CDR2 YFSETQ, per germline. The CDR3 DNA reads as TGCGCCAGCAGCTCTGGACTAGCGGGGACCTACAATGAGCAGTTCTTC. Translating it yields CASSSGLAGTYNEQFF. The full variable domain, in which reference TRBV5-1 and TRBJ2-1 provide the parts outside the CDR3, is KAGVTQTPRYLIKTRGQQVTLSCSPISGHRSVSWYQQTPGQGLQFLFEYFSETQRNKGNFPGRFSGRQFSNSRSEMNVSTLELGDSALYLCASSSGLAGTYNEQFFGPGTRLTVL.

The J gene is TRBJ1-1, the V gene TRBV28; TRBD1 might be the D (5 bases). CDR1 is MDHEN and CDR2 is SYDVKM in the germline V gene. V shed 6 bases and J shed 9 bases, with 14 bases lying between them. This CDR3 spans 12 amino acids. Here the CDR3 DNA reads TGTGCCAGCAGAACGGACACGCTGAAAGCTTTCTTT. Protein product: CASRTDTLKAFF.

This clone occurred a few times. This chain joins TRBV19 and TRBJ2-1; D ambiguous. CDR3 length: 11 amino acids. Deletions cut 7 bases from V and 6 bases from J, with 7 bases between. Germline assignment: CDR1 LNHDA and CDR2 SQIVND (reference sequence). This CDR3 is CASNAGNEQFF. As DNA, the CDR3 is TGTGCCAGTAACGCAGGCAATGAGCAGTTCTTC.

The chain is built from TRBV7-9 and TRBJ2-5; a weak D match, TRBD2 (6 bases). Near its end, the DNA agrees better with TRBJ2-7, so the J call may be wrong. Germline V CDR1 and CDR2: SEHNR, FQNEAQ (reference sequence). The CDR3 is 15 amino acids. CDR3 residues: CASSYFGGSVDEQYF. CDR3 nucleotides: TGTGCCAGCAGCTATTTTGGGGGGTCTGTCGACGAGCAGTACTTC.

The J gene is TRBJ2-5, the V gene TRBV5-1; 11 nucleotides match TRBD1. The CDR3 is made up of 15 amino acids. J was trimmed by 5 bases and V by 5 bases; bases with no gene match: 8. Germline CDR1 reads SGHRS; CDR2 reads YFSETQ. DNA of the CDR3: TGCGCCAGCAGGCCCCGGACAGGGGGCGGGGAGACCCAGTACTTC. Protein: CASRPRTGGGETQYF.

The chain is built from TRBV18 and TRBJ1-2; 7 bases agree with TRBD1. V lost 0 bases, J lost 4 bases, and 2 bases stayed unmatched. CDR1 KGHSH and CDR2 LQKENI come from the germline V gene. The CDR3 is 14 amino acids. This CDR3 reads CASSPPDRTYGYTF. CDR3 bases: TGTGCCAGCTCACCACCGGACAGGACCTATGGCTACACCTTC.

The V and J genes are TRBV5-5 and TRBJ1-1; no firm D call. The germline gives CDR1 SGHKS, CDR2 YYEKEE (reference sequence). The CDR3 is made up of 13 amino acids. V lost 0 bases and J 0 bases, leaving 3 bases between the germline ends. CDR3 DNA sequence: TGTGCCAGCAGCTTGGCTCTGAACACTGAAGCTTTCTTT. This gives the protein CASSLALNTEAFF.

The chain has TRBV27 and TRBJ2-2, with TRBD2 identical over 11 bases. This CDR3 is 15 amino acids long. After removal of 6 bases from V and 7 bases from J, the junction contained 7 bases not matched to a gene. CDR1 is MNHEY and CDR2 is SMNVEV in the germline V gene (reference sequence). CDR3: CASRRLAGLYGELFF. The CDR3 DNA reads as TGTGCCAGCAGACGACTAGCGGGGCTTTACGGGGAGCTGTTTTTT.

The chain employs TRBV4-1 and TRBJ1-5; D call uncertain. Germline CDR1 is MGHRA and CDR2 is YSYEKL. V was trimmed by 5 bases and J by 3 bases, leaving 5 bases between them. This CDR3 comprises 12 residues. The DNA of the CDR3 is TGCGCCAGCAGCAACTACAATCAGCCCCAGCATTTT. Translated, it gives CASSNYNQPQHF.

The V gene is TRBV5-1, the J gene TRBJ1-2; D possibly corresponds to TRBD1 (6 bases). Germline values: CDR1 SGHRS, CDR2 YFSETQ. There are 14 residues in the CDR3. Between the trimmed V and J ends, which lost 2 bases and 6 bases, there was a span of 14 bases. CDR3 coding DNA: TGCGCCAGCAGCTTCTCTGACAGGAGGAATGGCTACACCTTC. Translation: CASSFSDRRNGYTF.

A single count supports this clone. This chain links TRBV18 with TRBJ2-5; 8 bases are a match to TRBD2. J gave up 0 bases and V 3 bases, and 6 bases lay outside the gene matches. This CDR3 has 16 amino acids. CDR1 and CDR2 from the germline V gene are KGHSH and LQKENI. The CDR3 spells CASSPRGGLYQETQYF. DNA for the CDR3: TGTGCCAGCTCACCGCGCGGGGGGCTATACCAAGAGACCCAGTACTTC. The full variable domain, with the rest looked up from reference TRBV18 and TRBJ2-5, is NAGVMQNPRHLVRRRGQEARLRCSPMKGHSHVYWYRQLPEEGLKFMVYLQKENIIDESGMPKERFSAEFPKEGPSILRIQQVVRGDSAAYFCASSPRGGLYQETQYFGPGTRLLVL.

A remark on this clone: Within the sample, other DNA sequences also encode this same CDR3. The chain uses TRBV6-5 and TRBJ1-1; D gene uncertain. CDR3 size: 13 residues. Between the trimmed V and J ends, which lost 0 bases and 2 bases, there was a span of 4 bases. Germline CDR1 reads MNHEY; CDR2 reads SVGAGI. CDR3 protein: CASSYSRNTEAFF. The CDR3 nucleotides are TGTGCCAGCAGTTACTCGAGAAACACTGAAGCTTTCTTT.

The chain employs TRBV28 and TRBJ1-6, with no clear D. Germline CDR1 is MDHEN and CDR2 is SYDVKM. The CDR3 totals 12 residues. V lost 6 bases, J lost 8 bases, and 8 bases lay in between. The CDR3 protein is CASRRSDSPLHF. Here the CDR3 DNA reads TGTGCCAGCAGACGTAGCGATTCACCCCTCCACTTT.

This clone occurred once. The DNA for the CDR3 is TGTGCCAGCAGCTTAGCGGACAGGCACTATGGCTACACCTTC. Translated: CASSLADRHYGYTF. This sequence joins TRBV7-8 and TRBJ1-2, with TRBD1 identical over 7 bases. V trimming: 0 bases; J trimming: 3 bases; junction bases outside the gene matches: 1. CDR1 and CDR2 from the germline V gene are SGHVS and FQNEAQ. The CDR3 spans 14 residues.

The chain recombines TRBV5-1 with TRBJ1-3, with D possibly matching TRBD1 (5 bases). Germline CDR1 and CDR2: SGHRS and YFSETQ. V shed 0 bases and J shed 2 bases, with 9 bases lying between them. CDR3 size: 15 residues. CDR3 in amino acids: CASSLAVGAGNTIYF. CDR3 nucleotide sequence: TGCGCCAGCAGCTTGGCGGTAGGGGCTGGAAACACCATATATTTT.

The rearrangement links TRBV7-9 to TRBJ2-5; 7 nucleotides agree with TRBD2. This CDR3 spans 13 amino acids. The V segment lost 0 bases and the J segment 5 bases; nucleotides outside the gene matches: 0. Germline values: CDR1 SEHNR, CDR2 FQNEAQ (reference sequence). The CDR3 protein is CASSLASGETQYF. CDR3 DNA: TGTGCCAGCAGCTTAGCTAGCGGGGAGACCCAGTACTTC.

The chain recombines TRBV5-1 with TRBJ2-5; D gene unclear. V dropped 1 base and J dropped 5 bases, with 12 bases sitting between them. The CDR3 covers 14 residues. Germline CDR1 and CDR2: SGHRS and YFSETQ. CDR3 region: CASSLYLTGETQYF. DNA of the CDR3: TGCGCCAGCAGCTTGTACCTCACCGGGGAGACCCAGTACTTC.

For this clone: Additional DNA sequences in this sample encode the identical CDR3. The chain couples TRBV29-1 to TRBJ1-2, with D perhaps matching TRBD1 (6 bases). The V gene's germline CDR1 is SQVTM and CDR2 ANQGSEA. V was clipped by 0 bases and J by 8 bases, with 16 bases between them. The CDR3 runs to 14 residues. CDR3 amino acids: CSVEEQTGVGGYTF. CDR3 sequence (DNA): TGCAGCGTTGAAGAGCAGACAGGCGTGGGCGGCTACACCTTC.

The chain employs TRBV29-1 and TRBJ2-1; 8 bases align to TRBD1. V shed 4 bases and J 8 bases; nucleotides not matched to a gene: 7. Germline CDR1 and CDR2: SQVTM and ANQGSEA. The CDR3 contains 13 residues. The CDR3 DNA sequence: TGCAGCGTTGCGGGACAGGCTTTTCATGAGCAGTTCTTC. Its protein product is CSVAGQAFHEQFF.

This rearrangement joins TRBV5-1 to TRBJ1-1; weak D call: TRBD1 (5 bases). Germline lookup yields CDR1 SGHRS and CDR2 YFSETQ. The CDR3 is made up of 12 amino acids. The V and J ends lost 0 bases and 13 bases respectively, with 13 bases between them. CDR3 sequence reads: CASSLVGHDFFF. The CDR3 nucleotides read TGCGCCAGCAGCTTGGTTGGACACGATTTTTTCTTT.

This clone was observed a single time. The chain is built from TRBV7-2 and TRBJ2-7; TRBD1 is a possible D gene (5 bases). V was trimmed by 3 bases and J by 1 base, leaving 10 bases between them. The length of the CDR3 is 14 residues. Germline values: CDR1 SGHTA, CDR2 FQGNSA. CDR3 sequence: CASSFDRVSYEQYF. The DNA for the CDR3 is TGTGCCAGCAGCTTCGACAGAGTTTCCTACGAGCAGTACTTC.

The rearrangement joins TRBV2 to TRBJ2-5, with 9 bases aligning to TRBD2. CDR3 length equals 17 residues. The germline CDR1 and CDR2 sequences are SNHLY and FYNNEI. After removal of 3 bases from V and 2 bases from J, the junction contained 10 bases not matched to a gene. In DNA, the CDR3 is TGTGCCAGCAGTGACCCCGGCGGGGGGGCTCTTCAAGAGACCCAGTACTTC. This sequence encodes CASSDPGGGALQETQYF.

The gene calls are TRBV19 and TRBJ2-3; D is ambiguous. CDR3 length equals 12 residues. Between the trimmed V and J ends, which lost 7 bases and 2 bases, there was a span of 7 bases. CDR1 is LNHDA, CDR2 SQIVND, per germline (reference sequence). The CDR3 loop reads CASKDNTDTQYF. The CDR3 region has the DNA TGTGCCAGTAAAGACAACACAGATACGCAGTATTTT.

About this clone: One end of the junction fails to match germline, which may point to a read error. The chain employs TRBV7-9 and TRBJ1-1, with a weak D call TRBD1 (5 bases). In germline, CDR1 is SEHNR, CDR2 FQNEAQ (reference sequence). This CDR3 has 15 residues. The CDR3 reads CSSSPPFREGTEAFF. The CDR3 nucleotides are TGTTCCAGCAGCCCTCCCTTCAGGGAGGGCACTGAAGCTTTCTTT.